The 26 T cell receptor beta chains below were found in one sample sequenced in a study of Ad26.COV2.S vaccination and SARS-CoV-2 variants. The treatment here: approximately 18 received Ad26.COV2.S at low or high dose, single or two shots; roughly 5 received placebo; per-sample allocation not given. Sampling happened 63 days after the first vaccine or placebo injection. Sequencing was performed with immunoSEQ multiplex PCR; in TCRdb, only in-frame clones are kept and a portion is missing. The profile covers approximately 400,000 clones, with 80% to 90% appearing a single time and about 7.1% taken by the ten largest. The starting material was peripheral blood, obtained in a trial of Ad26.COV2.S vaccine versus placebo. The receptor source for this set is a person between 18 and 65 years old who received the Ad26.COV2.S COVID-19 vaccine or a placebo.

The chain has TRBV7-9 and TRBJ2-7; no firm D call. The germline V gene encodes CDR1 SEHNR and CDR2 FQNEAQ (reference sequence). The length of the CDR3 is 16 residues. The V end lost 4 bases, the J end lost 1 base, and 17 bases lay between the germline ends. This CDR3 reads CASSSTGQGLSYEQYF. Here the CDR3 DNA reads TGTGCCAGCAGCTCAACCGGCCAAGGCCTATCCTACGAGCAGTACTTC. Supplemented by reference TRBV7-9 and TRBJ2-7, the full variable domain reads DTGVSQNPRHKITKRGQNVTFRCDPISEHNRLYWYRQTLGQGPEFLTYFQNEAQLEKSRLLSDRFSAERPKGSFSTLEIQRTEQGDSAMYLCASSSTGQGLSYEQYFGPGTRLTVT.

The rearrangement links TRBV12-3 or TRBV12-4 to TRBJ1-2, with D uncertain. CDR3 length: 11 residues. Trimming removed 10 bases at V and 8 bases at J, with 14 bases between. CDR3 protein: CANLDYEGYTF. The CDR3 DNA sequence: TGTGCCAACTTGGACTACGAGGGCTACACCTTC.

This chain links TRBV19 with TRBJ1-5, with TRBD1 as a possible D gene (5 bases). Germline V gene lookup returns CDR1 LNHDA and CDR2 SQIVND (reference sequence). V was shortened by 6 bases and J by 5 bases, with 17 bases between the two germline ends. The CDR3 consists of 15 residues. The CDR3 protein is CASRQDSNGDQPQHF. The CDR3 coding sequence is TGTGCCAGTAGACAGGACTCTAATGGGGATCAGCCCCAGCATTTT.

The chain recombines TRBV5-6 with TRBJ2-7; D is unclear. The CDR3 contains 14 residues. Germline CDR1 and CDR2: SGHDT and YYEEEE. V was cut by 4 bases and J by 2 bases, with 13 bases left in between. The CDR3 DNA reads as TGTGCCAGCAGCCCCGTAGACTGGACCTACGAGCAGTACTTC. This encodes CASSPVDWTYEQYF.

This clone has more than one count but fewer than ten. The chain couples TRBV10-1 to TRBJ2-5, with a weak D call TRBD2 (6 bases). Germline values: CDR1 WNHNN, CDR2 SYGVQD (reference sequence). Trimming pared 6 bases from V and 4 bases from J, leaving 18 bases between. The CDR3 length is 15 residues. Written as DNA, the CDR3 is TGCGCCAGCAGCGAACGGGACTTAGGTGTAGAGACCCAGTACTTC. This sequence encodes CASSERDLGVETQYF.

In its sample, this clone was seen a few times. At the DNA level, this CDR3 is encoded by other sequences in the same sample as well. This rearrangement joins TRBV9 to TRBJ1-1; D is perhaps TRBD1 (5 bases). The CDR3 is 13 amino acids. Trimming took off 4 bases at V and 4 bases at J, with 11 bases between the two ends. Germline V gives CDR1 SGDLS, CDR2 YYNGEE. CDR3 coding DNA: TGTGCCAGCAGCCCCGGGGCTGGCACTGAAGCTTTCTTT. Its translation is CASSPGAGTEAFF.

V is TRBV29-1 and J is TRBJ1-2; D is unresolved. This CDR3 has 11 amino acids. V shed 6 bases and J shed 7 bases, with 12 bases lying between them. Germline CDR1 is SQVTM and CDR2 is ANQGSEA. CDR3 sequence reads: CSVRTPPGYTF. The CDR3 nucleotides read TGCAGCGTCAGAACACCTCCTGGCTACACCTTC.

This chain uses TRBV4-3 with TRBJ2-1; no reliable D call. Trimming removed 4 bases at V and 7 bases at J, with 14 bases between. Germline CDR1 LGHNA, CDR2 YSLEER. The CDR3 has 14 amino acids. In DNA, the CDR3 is TGCGCCAGCAGCCTTCTCCTGGTCGGGAATGAGCAGTTCTTC. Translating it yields CASSLLLVGNEQFF.

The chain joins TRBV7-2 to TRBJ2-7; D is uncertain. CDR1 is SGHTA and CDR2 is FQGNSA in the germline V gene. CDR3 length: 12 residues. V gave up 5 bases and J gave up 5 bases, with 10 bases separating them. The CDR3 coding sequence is TGTGCCAGCAGCGCACGTGTTAACGAGCAGTACTTC. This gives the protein CASSARVNEQYF.

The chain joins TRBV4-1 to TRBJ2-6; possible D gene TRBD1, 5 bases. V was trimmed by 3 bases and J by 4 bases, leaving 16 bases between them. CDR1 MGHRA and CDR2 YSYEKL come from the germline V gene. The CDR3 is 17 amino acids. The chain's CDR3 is CASSQDTGVLGANVLTF. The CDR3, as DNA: TGCGCCAGCAGCCAGGACACAGGAGTACTAGGGGCCAACGTCCTGACTTTC.

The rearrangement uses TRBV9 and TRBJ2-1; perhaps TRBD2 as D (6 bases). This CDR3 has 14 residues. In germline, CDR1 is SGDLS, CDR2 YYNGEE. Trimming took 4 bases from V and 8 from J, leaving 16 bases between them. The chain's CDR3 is CASSLALWGDEQFF. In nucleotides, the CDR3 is TGTGCCAGCAGCCTCGCCCTCTGGGGGGATGAGCAGTTCTTC. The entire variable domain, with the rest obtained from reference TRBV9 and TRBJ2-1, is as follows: DSGVTQTPKHLITATGQRVTLRCSPRSGDLSVYWYQQSLDQGLQFLIQYYNGEERAKGNILERFSAQQFPDLHSELNLSSLELGDSALYFCASSLALWGDEQFFGPGTRLTVL.

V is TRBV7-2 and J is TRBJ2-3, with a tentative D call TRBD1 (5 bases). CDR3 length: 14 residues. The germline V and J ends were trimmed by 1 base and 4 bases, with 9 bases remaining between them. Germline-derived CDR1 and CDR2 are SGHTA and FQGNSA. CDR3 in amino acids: CASSLVTGSDTQYF. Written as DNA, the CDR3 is TGTGCCAGCAGCTTAGTAACAGGCTCAGATACGCAGTATTTT.

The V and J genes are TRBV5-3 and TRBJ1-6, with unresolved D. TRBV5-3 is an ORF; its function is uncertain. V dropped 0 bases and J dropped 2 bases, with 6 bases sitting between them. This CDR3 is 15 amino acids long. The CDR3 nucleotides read TGTGCCAGAAGCTTGGGAGGGCCCTATAATTCACCCCTCCACTTT. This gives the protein CARSLGGPYNSPLHF.

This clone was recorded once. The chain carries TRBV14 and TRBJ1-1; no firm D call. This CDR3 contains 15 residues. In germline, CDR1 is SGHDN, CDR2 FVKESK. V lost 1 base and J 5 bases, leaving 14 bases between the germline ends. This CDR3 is CASSQGRIVGTEAFF. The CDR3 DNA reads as TGTGCCAGCAGCCAAGGGAGGATAGTAGGGACTGAAGCTTTCTTT.

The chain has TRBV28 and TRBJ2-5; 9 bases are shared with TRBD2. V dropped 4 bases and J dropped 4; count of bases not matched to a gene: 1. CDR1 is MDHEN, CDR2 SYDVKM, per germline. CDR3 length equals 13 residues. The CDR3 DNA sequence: TGTGCCAGCAGTTCACTAGCGGGAGAGACCCAGTACTTC. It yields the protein CASSSLAGETQYF.

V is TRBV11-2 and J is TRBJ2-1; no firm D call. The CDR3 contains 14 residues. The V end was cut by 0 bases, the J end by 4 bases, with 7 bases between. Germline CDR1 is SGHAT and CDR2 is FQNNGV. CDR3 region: CASSLDIAYNEQFF. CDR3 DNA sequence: TGTGCCAGCAGCTTAGATATAGCTTACAATGAGCAGTTCTTC.

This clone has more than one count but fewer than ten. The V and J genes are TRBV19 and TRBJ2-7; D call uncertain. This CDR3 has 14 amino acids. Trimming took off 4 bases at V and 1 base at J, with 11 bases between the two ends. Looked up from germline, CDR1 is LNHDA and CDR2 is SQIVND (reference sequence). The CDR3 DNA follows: TGTGCCAGTAGTAAGGACCCGTCATCCTACGAGCAGTACTTC. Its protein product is CASSKDPSSYEQYF.

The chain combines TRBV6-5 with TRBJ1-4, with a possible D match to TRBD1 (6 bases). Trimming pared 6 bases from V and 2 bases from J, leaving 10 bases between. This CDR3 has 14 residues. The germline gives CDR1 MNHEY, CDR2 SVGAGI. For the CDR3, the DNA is TGTGCCAGCAGCCCAGGGGTGACTAATGAAAAACTGTTTTTT. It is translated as CASSPGVTNEKLFF.

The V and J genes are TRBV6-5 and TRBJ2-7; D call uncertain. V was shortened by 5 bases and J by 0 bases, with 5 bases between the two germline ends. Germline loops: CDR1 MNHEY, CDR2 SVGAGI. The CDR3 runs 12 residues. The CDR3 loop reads CASSRVSYEQYF. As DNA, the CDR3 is TGTGCCAGCAGTAGGGTCTCCTACGAGCAGTACTTC.

CDR3 protein: CASSRLLKLTGAYEQYF. The CDR3 DNA is TGCGCCAGCAGCCGACTTCTAAAGTTGACAGGGGCCTACGAGCAGTACTTC. The chain links TRBV4-1 to TRBJ2-7; 8 bases align to TRBD1. CDR3 size: 17 residues. The germline gives CDR1 MGHRA, CDR2 YSYEKL. Trimming at V came to 4 bases and at J to 2 bases, leaving 13 bases not matched to a gene.

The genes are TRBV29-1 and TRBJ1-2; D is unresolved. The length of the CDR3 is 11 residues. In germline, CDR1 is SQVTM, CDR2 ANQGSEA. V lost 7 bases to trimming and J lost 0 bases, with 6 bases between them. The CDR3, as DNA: TGCAGCGGCGGGACTAACTATGGCTACACCTTC. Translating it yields CSGGTNYGYTF. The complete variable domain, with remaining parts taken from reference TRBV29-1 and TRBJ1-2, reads SAVISQKPSRDICQRGTSLTIQCQVDSQVTMMFWYRQQPGQSLTLIATANQGSEATYESGFVIDKFPISRPNLTFSTLTVSNMSPEDSSIYLCSGGTNYGYTFGSGTRLTVV.

The CDR3 loop reads CASSPELRYGYTF. In DNA form, the CDR3 reads TGTGCCAGCAGTCCGGAGCTACGATATGGCTACACCTTC. The chain employs TRBV6-5 and TRBJ1-2; D ambiguous. V was clipped by 5 bases and J by 5 bases, with 12 bases between them. The CDR3 is made up of 13 amino acids. Germline CDR1 reads MNHEY; CDR2 reads SVGAGI.

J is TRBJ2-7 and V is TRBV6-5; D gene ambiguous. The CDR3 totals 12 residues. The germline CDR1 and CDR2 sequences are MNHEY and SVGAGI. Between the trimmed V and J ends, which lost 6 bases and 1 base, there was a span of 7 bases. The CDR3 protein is CASRVGSYEQYF. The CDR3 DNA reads TGTGCCAGCAGGGTCGGGTCCTACGAGCAGTACTTC.

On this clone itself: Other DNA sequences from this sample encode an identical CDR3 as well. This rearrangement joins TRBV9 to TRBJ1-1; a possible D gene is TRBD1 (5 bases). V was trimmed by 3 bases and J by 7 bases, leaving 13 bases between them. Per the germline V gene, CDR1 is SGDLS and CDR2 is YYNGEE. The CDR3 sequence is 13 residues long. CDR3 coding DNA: TGTGCCAGCAGCGCAGGAGGGGACGGTGAAGCTTTCTTT. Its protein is CASSAGGDGEAFF.

The CDR3 reads CASSLVWVSSYEQYF. In DNA, the CDR3 is TGTGCCAGCAGCTTAGTTTGGGTTAGCTCCTACGAGCAGTACTTC. The rearrangement joins TRBV7-2 to TRBJ2-7; D ambiguous. Germline V lookup: CDR1 SGHTA, CDR2 FQGNSA. V lost 1 base and J lost 0, with 10 bases in between. The CDR3 extends over 15 amino acids.

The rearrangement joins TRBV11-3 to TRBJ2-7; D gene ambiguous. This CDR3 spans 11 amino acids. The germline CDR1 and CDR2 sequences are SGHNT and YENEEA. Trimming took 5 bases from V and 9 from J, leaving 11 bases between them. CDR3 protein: CASSIAVLQYF. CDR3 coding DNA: TGTGCCAGCAGCATAGCCGTGTTGCAGTACTTC.